The sequence of this T cell receptor beta chain was determined in a study of T cell changes during pregnancy in multiple sclerosis. Sequenced by immunoSEQ multiplex PCR; TCRdb stores in-frame clones only, minus some. Of about 63,000 clones in the sample, around 93% were seen once. This clone was seen a few times. This CDR3 spans 14 amino acids. V shed 1 base and J shed 3 bases, with 9 bases lying between them. Germline V gene data show CDR1 as MNHNS and CDR2 as SASEGT. This chain uses TRBV6-1 with TRBJ1-2; D is possibly TRBD1 (6 bases). Source: CD8+ T cells from peripheral blood mononuclear cells, taken in the second trimester of pregnancy. The TCR comes from a female donor with multiple sclerosis, enrolled in a pregnancy study. CDR3 nucleotide sequence: TGTGCCAGCAGTGAAGTGGGACACCACTATGGCTACACCTTC. It yields the protein CASSEVGHHYGYTF.